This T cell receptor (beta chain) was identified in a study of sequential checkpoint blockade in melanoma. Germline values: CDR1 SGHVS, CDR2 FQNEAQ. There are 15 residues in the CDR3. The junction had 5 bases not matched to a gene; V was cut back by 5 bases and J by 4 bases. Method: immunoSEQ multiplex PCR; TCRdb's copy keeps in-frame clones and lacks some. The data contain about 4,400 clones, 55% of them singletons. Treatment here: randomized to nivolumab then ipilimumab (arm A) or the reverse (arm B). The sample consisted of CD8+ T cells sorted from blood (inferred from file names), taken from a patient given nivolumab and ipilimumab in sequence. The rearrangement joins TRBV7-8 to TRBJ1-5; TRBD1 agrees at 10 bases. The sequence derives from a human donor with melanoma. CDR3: CASSAWTGGNQPQHF. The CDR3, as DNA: TGTGCCAGCAGCGCCTGGACAGGGGGAAATCAGCCCCAGCATTTT.